These T cell receptor beta chains were read from a single sample in a study of cytotoxic CD8 clonotypes in ibrutinib-treated CLL. Libraries were prepared by immunoSEQ multiplex PCR; TCRdb keeps only in-frame clonotypes and omits some of them. This table holds 150,000 or so clones, around 80% found once. This sample comprised PBMCs, obtained after 24 months of ibrutinib treatment. The receptors here all came from a human donor with chronic lymphocytic leukemia. Each CDR3 is given with its conserved first and last residue. The D gene is left open where the match is weak. Only some rows state a clone size, as once, few, many or a class for expanded clones.

clone_size	j_call	d_call	v_call	cdr3_nt	cdr3_aa
NA	TRBJ2-1	TRBD2	TRBV18	TGTGCCAGCTCTCCAATACCGCCACGGACTAGCGGGAGTTATGAGCAGTTCTTC	CASSPIPPRTSGSYEQFF
NA	TRBJ1-2	NA	TRBV4-2	TGTGCCAGCAGCCAAGATAGCCGGGATGGCTACACCTTC	CASSQDSRDGYTF
NA	TRBJ1-6	TRBD1	TRBV11-3	TGTGCCAGCAGCTTAGTGACGGGACAGGGGGCGCCGTCCTATAATTCACCCCTCCACTTT	CASSLVTGQGAPSYNSPLHF
NA	TRBJ2-6	NA	TRBV19	TGTGCCAGTAGGGAGGTGGGCTCTGGGGCCAACGTCCTGACTTTC	CASREVGSGANVLTF
NA	TRBJ2-3	TRBD1	TRBV29-1	TGCAGCGGGGGCCTCGGGACAGGGGAAGATACGCAGTATTTT	CSGGLGTGEDTQYF
few	TRBJ1-1	NA	TRBV9	TGTGCCAGCAGCGTAGGTGGACGGGACACGCTGCACACTGAAGCTTTCTTT	CASSVGGRDTLHTEAFF
NA	TRBJ1-5	NA	TRBV5-1	TGCGCCAGCAGTCCTACAGGGTTGGATCAGCCCCAGCATTTT	CASSPTGLDQPQHF
once	TRBJ2-2	TRBD1	TRBV27	TGTGCCAGCAGGTGGACAGGGATTAACACCGGGGAGCTGTTTTTT	CASRWTGINTGELFF
NA	TRBJ2-7	TRBD2	TRBV29-1	TGCAGCGCCCTCGGACTAGCGGGCGGTTCCTACGAGCAGTACTTC	CSALGLAGGSYEQYF
NA	TRBJ1-2	NA	TRBV25-1	TGTGCCAGCAGTGAAGGACTCCTAGATGGATATGGCTACACCTTC	CASSEGLLDGYGYTF
NA	TRBJ2-3	TRBD1	TRBV4-1	TGCGCCAGCAGCCAAGAGGGAAGGGGGCAGGGAGATACGCAGTATTTT	CASSQEGRGQGDTQYF
NA	TRBJ1-1	NA	TRBV7-3	TGTGCCAGCAGCCCAGACGGGGGAATCTTTCGCATGAACACTGAAGCTTTCTTT	CASSPDGGIFRMNTEAFF
NA	TRBJ1-5	NA	TRBV30	TGTGCCTGGAGATCACAGGGAAATCAGCCCCAGCATTTT	CAWRSQGNQPQHF
NA	TRBJ2-5	NA	TRBV7-2	TGTGCCAGCAGCTTAGTGCGGGCGGAGACCCAGTACTTC	CASSLVRAETQYF
NA	TRBJ2-5	NA	TRBV7-2	TGTGCCAGCAGCTCAGGAGCCTTGACCCAGTACTTC	CASSSGALTQYF
NA	TRBJ2-3	TRBD2	TRBV30	TGTGCCTGGAGTGGACTAGCGGACCGCACAGATACGCAGTATTTT	CAWSGLADRTDTQYF
NA	TRBJ2-7	NA	TRBV28	TGTGCCAGCAGTTTATCAGGGAGTCTACGAGAGCAGTACTTC	CASSLSGSLREQYF